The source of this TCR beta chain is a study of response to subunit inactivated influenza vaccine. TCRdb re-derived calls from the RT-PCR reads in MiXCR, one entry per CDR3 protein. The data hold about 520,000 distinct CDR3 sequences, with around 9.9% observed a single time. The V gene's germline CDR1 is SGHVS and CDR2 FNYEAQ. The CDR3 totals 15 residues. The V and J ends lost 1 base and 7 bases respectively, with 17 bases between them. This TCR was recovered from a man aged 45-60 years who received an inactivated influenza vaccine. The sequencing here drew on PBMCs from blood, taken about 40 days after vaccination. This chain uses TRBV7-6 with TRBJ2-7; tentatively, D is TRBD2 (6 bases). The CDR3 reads CASSLEPIRAGEQYF. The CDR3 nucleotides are TGTGCCAGCAGCTTAGAACCTATCCGAGCGGGTGAGCAGTACTTC. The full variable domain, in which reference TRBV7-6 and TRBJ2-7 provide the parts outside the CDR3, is GAGVSQSPRYKVTKRGQDVALRCDPISGHVSLYWYRQALGQGPEFLTYFNYEAQQDKSGLPNDRFSAERPEGSISTLTIQRTEQRDSAMYRCASSLEPIRAGEQYFGPGTRLTVT.